Each of the 13 T cell receptor beta chains below was sequenced from the same sample in a study of metastatic and nonmetastatic thyroid tumors. MiXCR reprocessed the PCR reads for TCRdb. The table records over 12,000 clones, more than 20% of them present only once. No patient had received any treatment before thyroid surgery. The sequenced sample consisted of tumor tissue. The source is a female donor with papillary thyroid cancer or a benign thyroid nodule (not recorded which). Some clones in this sample may be carry-over from other donors' samples.

There are many counts of this clone. The CDR3 protein is CSALSDGPTSYNEQFF. Here the CDR3 DNA reads TGCAGTGCTCTCTCAGACGGGCCAACCTCCTACAATGAGCAGTTCTTC. The chain recombines TRBV20-1 with TRBJ2-1; D gene unclear. V lost 5 bases, J lost 0 bases, and 17 bases lay in between. The CDR3 totals 16 residues. CDR1 is DFQATT, CDR2 SNEGSKA, per germline (reference sequence).

This clone was recorded at least ten times. The chain is built from TRBV28 and TRBJ1-4; D is unresolved. The CDR3 contains 16 residues. Germline loops: CDR1 MDHEN, CDR2 SYDVKM. V lost 4 bases to trimming and J lost 8 bases, with 20 bases between them. The CDR3 region has the DNA TGTGCCAGCAGTTCACCCTGGACCCCGAAGCGAGAAAAACTGTTTTTT. Encoded protein: CASSSPWTPKREKLFF.

This clone is categorized as medium-sized. The chain has TRBV6-1 and TRBJ2-2; D might be TRBD1 (6 bases). This CDR3 has 13 residues. Looked up from germline, CDR1 is MNHNS and CDR2 is SASEGT. V dropped 5 bases and J dropped 6 bases, with 10 bases sitting between them. DNA for the CDR3: TGTGCCAGCAGTACAGACAGGTCCGGGGAGCTGTTTTTT. It encodes CASSTDRSGELFF.

In this sample, this clone turned up many times. The V call is TRBV4-1, the J call TRBJ1-1; possible D gene TRBD1, 6 bases. Germline CDR1 and CDR2: MGHRA and YSYEKL. The CDR3 has 15 amino acids. V lost 3 bases and J lost 5, with 16 bases in between. The CDR3 DNA follows: TGCGCCAGCAGCCAGAGAGGGGGGGGGAATACTGAAGCTTTCTTT. Translated, it gives CASSQRGGGNTEAFF.

The chain has TRBV7-3 and TRBJ2-3; TRBD1 aligns across 8 bases. Germline trimming cut 3 bases from V and 2 bases from J; bases unmatched to any gene: 4. Germline V gives CDR1 SGHTA, CDR2 FQGTGA. The length of the CDR3 is 15 residues. The CDR3, as DNA: TGTGCCAGCAGCTTGACAGGGGTTCCCACAGATACGCAGTATTTT. It is translated as CASSLTGVPTDTQYF.

A few counts support this clone. J is TRBJ1-5 and V is TRBV6-1, with 7 bases fitting TRBD1. The length of the CDR3 is 14 residues. With V trimmed by 6 bases and J by 4 bases, 6 bases remained unmatched. Germline CDR1 MNHNS, CDR2 SASEGT. The CDR3 coding sequence is TGTGCCAGCAGATCAGAGACAGGGAATCAGCCCCAGCATTTT. It specifies CASRSETGNQPQHF.

This clone has ten or more counts. V is TRBV10-2 and J is TRBJ1-1; tentatively, D is TRBD1 (5 bases). CDR3 length equals 11 residues. The V gene lost 4 bases and the J gene lost 10 bases, with 10 bases spanning the gap. Germline V CDR1 and CDR2: WSHSY, SAAADI. The CDR3 nucleotides read TGCGCCAGCAGTGGGGCAGGGCGAGCTTTCTTT. It codes for CASSGAGRAFF.

This clone was observed at least ten times. The CDR3 region is CASNKGTVNTGELFF. The CDR3 DNA reads as TGTGCCAGCAACAAAGGGACAGTGAACACCGGGGAGCTGTTTTTT. The V and J genes are TRBV9 and TRBJ2-2, with 7 bases that match TRBD1. Germline CDR1 reads SGDLS; CDR2 reads YYNGEE. The CDR3 runs to 15 residues. J gave up 1 base and V 6 bases, and 6 bases lay outside the gene matches.

This clone was detected ten times or more. The chain couples TRBV3-1 to TRBJ1-4, with D possibly matching TRBD1 (6 bases). This CDR3 region has 11 residues. Per the germline V gene, CDR1 is LGHDT and CDR2 is YNNKEL (reference sequence). The ends were cut back, 5 bases at V and 13 bases at J, with 11 bases in the middle. The CDR3 here is CASSSTGRLFF. DNA of the CDR3: TGTGCCAGCAGCAGCACAGGGAGACTGTTTTTT. Combining the CDR3 with reference TRBV3-1 and TRBJ1-4 gives the whole variable domain DTAVSQTPKYLVTQMGNDKSIKCEQNLGHDTMYWYKQDSKKFLKIMFSYNNKELIINETVPNRFSPKSPDKAHLNLHINSLELGDSAVYFCASSSTGRLFFGSGTQLSVL.

This clone appeared many times. This rearrangement joins TRBV6-1 to TRBJ2-3, with D tentatively TRBD2 (7 bases). Looked up from germline, CDR1 is MNHNS and CDR2 is SASEGT. This CDR3 spans 16 amino acids. V lost 7 bases and J 0 bases, leaving 17 bases between the germline ends. Here the CDR3 reads CASTPRGAFSTDTQYF. The CDR3 coding sequence is TGTGCCAGCACCCCACGGGGGGCTTTTAGCACAGATACGCAGTATTTT.

The J gene is TRBJ2-2, the V gene TRBV10-1; D remains unclear. The CDR3 has 14 amino acids. CDR1 is WNHNN, CDR2 SYGVQD, per germline (reference sequence). V lost 4 bases and J lost 0, with 6 bases in between. Here the CDR3 DNA reads TGCGCCAGCAGTGGGTCAACGAACACCGGGGAGCTGTTTTTT. It is translated as CASSGSTNTGELFF.

This clone was counted at least ten times. The chain carries TRBV20-1 and TRBJ1-2; D gene uncertain. V lost 1 base and J lost 0, with 24 bases in between. The CDR3 is made up of 19 amino acids. Germline V lookup: CDR1 DFQATT, CDR2 SNEGSKA (reference sequence). The CDR3 region has the DNA TGCAGTGCTAGAGGGAGATCAGGCCGCGATTACGGGTCTAACTATGGCTACACCTTC. Protein sequence: CSARGRSGRDYGSNYGYTF.

This clone was seen more than once but under ten times. This rearrangement joins TRBV6-1 to TRBJ2-7; D gene uncertain. This CDR3 is built from 13 residues. V was clipped by 0 bases and J by 7 bases, with 10 bases between them. CDR1 and CDR2 from the germline V gene are MNHNS and SASEGT. The DNA for the CDR3 is TGTGCCAGCAGTGAAGCGCTTCGTTGGGAGCAGTACTTC. Translated, it gives CASSEALRWEQYF.